This T cell receptor beta chain was observed in a study of blood T cell repertoires in COVID-19. About the research overall: Specimens from acute and convalescent COVID-19 originated in the United States, Italy and Spain.

CDR1 is SGHNT and CDR2 is YENEEA in the germline V gene. After removal of 2 bases from V and 4 bases from J, the junction contained 1 base not matched to a gene. The CDR3 length is 13 residues. As handled by the study authors: Reference gene primer amplification yielded estimated nucleated cell counts. Some clones are missing from TCRdb's copy, which holds only in-frame ones; the method was immunoSEQ multiplex PCR. That table gives V, J and clone size, and the DNA gave D and trimming. Of 85,000 to 100,000 clones detected, about 86% appear once; the ten largest clones hold approximately 13%. Input material: peripheral blood. The sequence derives from a woman aged 55-75 years in a cohort sampled during active or convalescent COVID-19. The gene calls are TRBV11-3 and TRBJ1-1; 7 bases fit TRBD1. The CDR3 sequence: CASSLQGGTEAFF. The CDR3 bases are TGTGCCAGCAGCTTACAGGGGGGCACTGAAGCTTTCTTT.